This T cell receptor (beta chain) was retrieved from a study of T cell responses to AZD1222 COVID-19 vaccine (dated by TCRdb to the early 2020s). In terms of the full investigation: Because spike-specific TCR depth and breadth did not differ between the two schedules, AZD1222 recipients who got a second dose at roughly 4 weeks were pooled with those who got a second dose at roughly 12 weeks. TCR sequencing covered fewer than 250 trial participants: 200 to 220 given two doses of AZD1222 and 26 given two doses of MenACWY control vaccine. Trial participants were enrolled by age into subgroups of 18-55, 56-69 and 70-plus years, and roughly 150, 30 and 60 TCR-sequenced participants, respectively, were included in these subgroups.

For CDR1 and CDR2, the germline V gene lists SGHTA and FQGTGA. V ends up 5 bases short and J 1 base short, with an unmatched junction base count of 10. Its CDR3 holds 16 amino acids, cysteine through phenylalanine. Solely the CDR3 DNA is kept, with 48 bases framed from the first base. The CDR3 regions of human TCRbeta chains were subjected to immunosequencing. As for how the authors treated the data: Repertoire TCRs were checked for matches against a reference library of SARS-CoV-2-specific TCRs that had been generated using the MIRA antigen-specificity platform. Breadth meant the fraction of unique TCRs that were SARS-CoV-2-associated, whereas depth meant the fraction of total T cells that were SARS-CoV-2-associated. Using the MIRA data, each spike-specific TCR was assigned both to the spike region to which the TCR was reactive and to a CD4 or CD8 class. Log10-transformed breadth and depth values were compared by one-way ANOVA with Sidak's multiple comparisons tests. TCRdb's version of the immuneACCESS table is confined to in-frame rearrangements and falls short of the full clone set. An unresolved V gene accounts for under half of the shortfall where checked; the remainder is of unknown origin. From that table come the V and J calls and clone size; the DNA was used to work out D and trimming. This sample has roughly 150,000 clones in its table, and about nine tenths of those were observed once. Approximately 1.5% of the sample comes from the top ten.

General findings and caveats noted by the study authors: Conclusions about previously exposed vaccinees were limited because only six or seven AZD1222 recipients were SARS-CoV-2 seropositive at baseline. After two AZD1222 doses, spike-specific TCR breadth and depth were significantly higher than at day 0 and than in MenACWY recipients. In the small 56-69-year group, the increase in depth fell short of significance, most likely because of low power. Participants were mostly white British and included more females than males, and it was suggested by the authors that clonal diversity may have been underestimated. CD4 TCRs associated with the vaccine covered the entire spike protein, and the dominant responses were in regions 160-218 and 743-854. Epitopes outside the regions mutated in the B.1.351 and B.1.1.7 variants were reportedly recognized by nearly half of the unique spike-specific TCRs. No day 14 peak-response samples were available, so repertoires were characterized only after the peak T cell response.

The label giving this sample's time point can be read as: baseline before first vaccination. The vaccinee samples were drawn from two UK trials, COV001 and COV002, one of which was a single-blind randomized controlled phase 2/3 trial testing AZD1222 (ChAdOx1 nCoV-19) in healthy adults. For TCRbeta chain sequencing, PBMC samples from trial participants were taken at day 0 and at day 28 after the second dose. In regard to this clone: Its antigen is still unknown. No clone much larger than this one lies a single base away; base qualities are absent.

The chain uses TRBV7-3 and TRBJ1-2; 7 bases in the middle match TRBD1. The TCR sequence derives from an adult in good health. Specimen: peripheral blood, collected on day 0 of AZD1222 vaccination. CDR3 sequence: CASSHLGTAINYGYTF. The DNA sequence is as follows: TGTGCCAGCAGCCACCTCGGGACAGCCATTAACTATGGCTACACCTTC.